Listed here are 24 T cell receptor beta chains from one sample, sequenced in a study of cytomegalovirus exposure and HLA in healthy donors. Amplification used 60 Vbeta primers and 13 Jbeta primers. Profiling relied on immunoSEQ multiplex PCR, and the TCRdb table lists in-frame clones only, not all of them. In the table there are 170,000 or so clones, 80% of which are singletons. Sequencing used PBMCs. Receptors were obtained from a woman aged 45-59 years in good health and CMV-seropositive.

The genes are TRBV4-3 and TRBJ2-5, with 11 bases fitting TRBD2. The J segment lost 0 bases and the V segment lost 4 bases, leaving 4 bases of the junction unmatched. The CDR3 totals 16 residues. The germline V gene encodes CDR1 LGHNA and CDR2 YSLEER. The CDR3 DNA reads TGCGCCAGCAGCCGTTCGGGACTAGCGGACCAAGAGACCCAGTACTTC. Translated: CASSRSGLADQETQYF.

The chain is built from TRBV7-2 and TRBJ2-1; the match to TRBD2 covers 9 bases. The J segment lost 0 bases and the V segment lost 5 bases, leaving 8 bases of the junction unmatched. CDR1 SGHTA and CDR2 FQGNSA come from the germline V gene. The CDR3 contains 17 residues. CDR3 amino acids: CASSLETSGRSYNEQFF. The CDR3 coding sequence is TGTGCCAGCAGCCTGGAGACTAGCGGCCGCTCCTACAATGAGCAGTTCTTC.

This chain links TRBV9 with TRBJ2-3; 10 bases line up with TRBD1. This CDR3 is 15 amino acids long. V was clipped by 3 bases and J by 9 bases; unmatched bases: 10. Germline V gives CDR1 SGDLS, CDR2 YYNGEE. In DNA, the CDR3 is TGTGCCAGCAGCGCCCGGGACAGGGGTCGAGAGACGCAGTATTTT. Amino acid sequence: CASSARDRGRETQYF.

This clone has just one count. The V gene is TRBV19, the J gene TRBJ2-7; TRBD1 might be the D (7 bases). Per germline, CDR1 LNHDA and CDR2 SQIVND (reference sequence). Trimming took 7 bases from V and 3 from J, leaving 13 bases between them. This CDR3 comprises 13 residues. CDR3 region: CASTPQGGYEQYF. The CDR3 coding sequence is TGTGCCAGTACCCCGCAGGGGGGCTACGAGCAGTACTTC.

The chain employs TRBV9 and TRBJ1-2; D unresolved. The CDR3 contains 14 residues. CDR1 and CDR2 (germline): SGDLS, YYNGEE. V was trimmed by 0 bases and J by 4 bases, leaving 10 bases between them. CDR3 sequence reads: CASSVDLGSYGYTF. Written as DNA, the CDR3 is TGTGCCAGCAGCGTAGACTTAGGGAGCTATGGCTACACCTTC.

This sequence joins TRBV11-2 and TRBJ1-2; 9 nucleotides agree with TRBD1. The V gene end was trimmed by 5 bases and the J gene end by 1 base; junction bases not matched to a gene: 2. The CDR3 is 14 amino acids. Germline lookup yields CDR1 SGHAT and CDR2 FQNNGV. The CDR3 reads CASSMDRGNYGYTF. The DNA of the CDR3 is TGTGCCAGCAGCATGGACAGGGGTAACTATGGCTACACCTTC. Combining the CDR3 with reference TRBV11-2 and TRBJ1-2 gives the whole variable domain EAGVAQSPRYKIIEKRQSVAFWCNPISGHATLYWYQQILGQGPKLLIQFQNNGVVDDSQLPKDRFSAERLKGVDSTLKIQPAKLEDSAVYLCASSMDRGNYGYTFGSGTRLTVV.

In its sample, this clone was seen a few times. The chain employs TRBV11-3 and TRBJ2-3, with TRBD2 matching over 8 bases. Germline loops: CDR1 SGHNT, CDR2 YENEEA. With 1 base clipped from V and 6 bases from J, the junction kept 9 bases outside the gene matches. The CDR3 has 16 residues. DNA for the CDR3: TGTGCCAGCAGCTTAGGCCGGGGGGGTGCCCCGGATACGCAGTATTTT. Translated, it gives CASSLGRGGAPDTQYF.

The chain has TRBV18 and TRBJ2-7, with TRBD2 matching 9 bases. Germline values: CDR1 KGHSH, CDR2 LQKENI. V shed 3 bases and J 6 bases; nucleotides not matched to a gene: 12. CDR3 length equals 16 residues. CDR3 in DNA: TGTGCCAGCTCACCCCTGGATAGCGGGAGTCCTGTCGAGCAGTACTTC. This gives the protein CASSPLDSGSPVEQYF.

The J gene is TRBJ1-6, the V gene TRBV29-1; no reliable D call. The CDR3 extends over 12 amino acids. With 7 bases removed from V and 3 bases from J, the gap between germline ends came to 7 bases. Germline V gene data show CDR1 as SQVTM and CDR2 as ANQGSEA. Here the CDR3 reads CSAGDYNSPLHF. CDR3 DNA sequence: TGCAGCGCCGGGGACTATAATTCACCCCTCCACTTT.

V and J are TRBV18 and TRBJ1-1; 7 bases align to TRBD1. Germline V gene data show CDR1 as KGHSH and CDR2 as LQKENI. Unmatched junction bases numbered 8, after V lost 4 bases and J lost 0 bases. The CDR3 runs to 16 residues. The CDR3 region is CASSQVVQGVNTEAFF. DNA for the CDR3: TGTGCCAGCTCACAAGTTGTCCAGGGGGTGAACACTGAAGCTTTCTTT.

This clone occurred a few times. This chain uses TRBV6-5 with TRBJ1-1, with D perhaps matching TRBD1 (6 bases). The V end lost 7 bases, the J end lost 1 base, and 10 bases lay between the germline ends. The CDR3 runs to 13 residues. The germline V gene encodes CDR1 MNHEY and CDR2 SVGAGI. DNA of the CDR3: TGTGCCAGCATTCAAGGGGGGAACACTGAAGCTTTCTTT. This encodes CASIQGGNTEAFF.

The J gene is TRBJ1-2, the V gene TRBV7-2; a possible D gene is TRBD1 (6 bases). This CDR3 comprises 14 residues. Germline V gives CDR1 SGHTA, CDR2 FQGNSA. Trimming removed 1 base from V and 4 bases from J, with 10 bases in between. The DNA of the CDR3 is TGTGCCAGCAGCTTAGAAGGGGGGGTCTATGGCTACACCTTC. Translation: CASSLEGGVYGYTF.

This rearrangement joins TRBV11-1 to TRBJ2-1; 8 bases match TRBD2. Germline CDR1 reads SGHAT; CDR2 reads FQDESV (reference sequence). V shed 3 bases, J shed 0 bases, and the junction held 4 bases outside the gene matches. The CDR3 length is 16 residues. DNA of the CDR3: TGTGCCAGCAGCTTCGGGCGGGGGGACTCCTACAATGAGCAGTTCTTC. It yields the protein CASSFGRGDSYNEQFF.

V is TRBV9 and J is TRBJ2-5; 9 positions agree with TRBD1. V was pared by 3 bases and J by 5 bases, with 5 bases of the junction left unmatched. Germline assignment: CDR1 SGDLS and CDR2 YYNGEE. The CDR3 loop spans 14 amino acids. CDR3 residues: CASSADRGRETQYF. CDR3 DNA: TGTGCCAGCAGCGCGGACAGGGGACGGGAGACCCAGTACTTC.

The DNA for the CDR3 is TGTGCCAGCAGCCCTCGACAGGCTAGCACAGATACGCAGTATTTT. Amino acid sequence: CASSPRQASTDTQYF. The V and J genes are TRBV5-5 and TRBJ2-3, with a tentative D call TRBD1 (6 bases). The CDR3 consists of 15 residues. In germline, CDR1 is SGHKS, CDR2 YYEKEE (reference sequence). V lost 4 bases and J lost 0, with 12 bases in between.

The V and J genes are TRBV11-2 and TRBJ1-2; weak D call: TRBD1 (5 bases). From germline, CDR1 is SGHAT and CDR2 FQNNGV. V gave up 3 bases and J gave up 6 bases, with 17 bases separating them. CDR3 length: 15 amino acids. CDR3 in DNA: TGTGCCAGCAGCTTTAGCCCGGGAGGGGCGGATGGCTACACCTTC. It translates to CASSFSPGGADGYTF.

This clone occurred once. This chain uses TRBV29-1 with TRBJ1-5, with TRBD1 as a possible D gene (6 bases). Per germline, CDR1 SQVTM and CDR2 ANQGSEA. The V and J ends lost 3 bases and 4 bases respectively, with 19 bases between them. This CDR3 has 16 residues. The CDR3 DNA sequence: TGCAGCGTTGACACTGACAGGCATCCGAGGAATCAGCCCCAGCATTTT. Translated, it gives CSVDTDRHPRNQPQHF. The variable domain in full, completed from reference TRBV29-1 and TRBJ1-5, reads SAVISQKPSRDICQRGTSLTIQCQVDSQVTMMFWYRQQPGQSLTLIATANQGSEATYESGFVIDKFPISRPNLTFSTLTVSNMSPEDSSIYLCSVDTDRHPRNQPQHFGDGTRLSIL.

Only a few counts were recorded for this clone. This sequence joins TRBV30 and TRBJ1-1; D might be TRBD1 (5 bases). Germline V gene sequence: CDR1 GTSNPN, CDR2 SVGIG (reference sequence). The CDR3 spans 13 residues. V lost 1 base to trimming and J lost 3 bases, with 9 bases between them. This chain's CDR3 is CAWSEAGHTEAFF. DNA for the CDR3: TGTGCCTGGAGTGAGGCGGGGCACACTGAAGCTTTCTTT. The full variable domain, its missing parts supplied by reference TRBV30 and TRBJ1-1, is SQTIHQWPATLVQPVGSPLSLECTVEGTSNPNLYWYRQAAGRGLQLLFYSVGIGQISSEVPQNLSASRPQDRQFILSSKKLLLSDSGFYLCAWSEAGHTEAFFGQGTRLTVV.

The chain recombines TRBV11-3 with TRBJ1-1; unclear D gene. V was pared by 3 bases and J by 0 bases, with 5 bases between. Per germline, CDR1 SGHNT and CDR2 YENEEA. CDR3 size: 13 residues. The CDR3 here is CASSFSMNTEAFF. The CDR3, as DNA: TGTGCCAGCAGCTTCAGTATGAACACTGAAGCTTTCTTT.

CDR3 protein: CASSQSELAGGNPVYNEQFF. The CDR3 DNA reads TGCGCCAGCAGTCAATCTGAACTAGCGGGGGGAAACCCAGTGTACAATGAGCAGTTCTTC. This chain connects TRBV23-1 to TRBJ2-1, with 12 nucleotides matching TRBD2. TRBV23-1 is flagged as an ORF with uncertain function. After removal of 0 bases from V and 4 bases from J, the junction contained 13 bases not matched to a gene. CDR3 length: 20 residues.

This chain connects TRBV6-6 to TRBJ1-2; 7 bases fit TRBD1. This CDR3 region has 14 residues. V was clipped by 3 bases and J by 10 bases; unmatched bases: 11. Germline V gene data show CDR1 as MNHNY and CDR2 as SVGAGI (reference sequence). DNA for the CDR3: TGTGCCAGCAGTTATGCTCAAGGGGGCCGGATCTACACCTTC. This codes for CASSYAQGGRIYTF.

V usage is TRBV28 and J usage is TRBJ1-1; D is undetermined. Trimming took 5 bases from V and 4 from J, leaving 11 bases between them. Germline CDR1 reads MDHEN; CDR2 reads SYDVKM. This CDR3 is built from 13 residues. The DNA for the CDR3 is TGTGCCAGCAGTGACTCATACGGCACTGAAGCTTTCTTT. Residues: CASSDSYGTEAFF.

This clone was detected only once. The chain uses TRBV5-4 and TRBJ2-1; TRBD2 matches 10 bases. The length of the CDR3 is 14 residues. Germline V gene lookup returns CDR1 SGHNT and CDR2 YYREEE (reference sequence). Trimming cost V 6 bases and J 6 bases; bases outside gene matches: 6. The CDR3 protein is CASIASGRSNEQFF. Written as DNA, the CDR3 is TGTGCCAGCATAGCTAGCGGGAGATCCAATGAGCAGTTCTTC.

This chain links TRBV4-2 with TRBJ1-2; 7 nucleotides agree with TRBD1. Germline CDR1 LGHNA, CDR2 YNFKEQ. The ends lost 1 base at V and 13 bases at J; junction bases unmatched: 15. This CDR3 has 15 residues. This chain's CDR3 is CASSQVQQGSSGGTF. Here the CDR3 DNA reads TGTGCCAGCAGCCAAGTTCAACAGGGGAGCAGCGGTGGCACCTTC.